This T cell receptor (beta chain) came from a study of early T cells in non-severe SARS-CoV-2 infection. Study at large: Chains were not paired, and sequencing was done on bulk RNA from unsorted whole blood. Study-level findings and limits: Using VDJdb, the matching emphasized anti-spike CD8 responses while missing private and CD4 specificities.

Tagging with unique molecular identifiers was applied to individual cDNA molecules. Each CDR3 protein is one row after TCRdb ran MiXCR on the 5' RACE reads. The sample includes about 46,000 distinct CDR3 sequences, roughly 5.7% seen only once; the top ten take 5% to 5.5%. Germline V gene sequence: CDR1 LNHDA, CDR2 SQIVND (reference sequence). This CDR3 has 16 residues. Deletions cut 6 bases from V and 0 bases from J, with 15 bases between. This clonotype came up many times. No antigen is known for it. The V gene is TRBV19, the J gene TRBJ2-4, with D possibly matching TRBD1 (5 bases). The sequencing here drew on whole blood, taken at baseline. This clonotype was sampled from an adult who was a healthcare worker with PCR-confirmed SARS-CoV-2 infection or an uninfected control (not recorded which). The CDR3 DNA sequence: TGTGCCAGTAGCGACAGCCACCATGGAGCCAAAAACATTCAGTACTTC. Translation gives CASSDSHHGAKNIQYF. Based on the CDR3 plus reference TRBV19 and TRBJ2-4, the full variable domain is DGGITQSPKYLFRKEGQNVTLSCEQNLNHDAMYWYRQDPGQGLRLIYYSQIVNDFQKGDIAEGYSVSREKKESFPLTVTSAQKNPTAFYLCASSDSHHGAKNIQYFGAGTRLSVL.